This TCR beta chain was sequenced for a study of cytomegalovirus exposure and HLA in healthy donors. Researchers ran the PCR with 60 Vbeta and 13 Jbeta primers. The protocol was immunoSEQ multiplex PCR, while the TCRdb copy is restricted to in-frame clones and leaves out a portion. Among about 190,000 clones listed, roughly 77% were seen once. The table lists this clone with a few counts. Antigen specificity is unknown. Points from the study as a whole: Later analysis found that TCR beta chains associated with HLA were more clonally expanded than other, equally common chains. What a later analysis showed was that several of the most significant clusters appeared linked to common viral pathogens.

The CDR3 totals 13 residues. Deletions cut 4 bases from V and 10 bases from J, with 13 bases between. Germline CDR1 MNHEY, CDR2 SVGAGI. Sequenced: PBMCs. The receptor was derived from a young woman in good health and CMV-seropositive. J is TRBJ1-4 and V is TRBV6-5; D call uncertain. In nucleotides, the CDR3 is TGTGCCAGCAGTTCCAGAGAGGGCAGAAAACTGTTTTTT. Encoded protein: CASSSREGRKLFF.